This TCR beta chain was sequenced during a study of T-cell reconstitution after alpha-beta-depleted transplantation in children. Overall study findings and caveats: Expanded graft clones, several hundred of them, were reportedly the source of alpha-beta T cells about two months after transplant. Fresh T-cell production supplied most of the T-cell counts and diversity seen one year after transplant. Recipient T cells and thymic progenitors that survived gave rise to the high TCRbeta diversity observed at day 60 in some patients.

CDR3 length: 16 amino acids. The V and J ends lost 1 base and 8 bases, in that order; junction bases with no gene match: 8. Germline values: CDR1 LGHNA, CDR2 YNFKEQ. Unique molecular identifiers were built into the TCRbeta library. One entry per CDR3 protein results from TCRdb running MiXCR on the PCR reads. The sample shows about 980,000 distinct CDR3 sequences, under 30% of them seen only once. This clonotype was recorded a few times. Its antigen is not known. This sample comprised PBMCs, mostly from graft donor cells, obtained 360 days after TCRalphabeta/CD19-depleted stem cell transplant. The sequence derives from a boy in the first two years of life who had a stem cell transplant for SCID, so the T cells may come from the graft donor. The rearrangement uses TRBV4-2 and TRBJ2-4; 10 bases line up with TRBD2. The CDR3 coding sequence is TGTGCCAGCAGCCAAGCCCTAGGAACTAGCGGGGACATTCAGTACTTC. This codes for CASSQALGTSGDIQYF.